One and the same sample provided the 4 T cell receptor beta chains below, sequenced in a study of tumor-infiltrating lymphocytes in primary liver carcinoma (dated by TCRdb to the late 2010s). This sample was sequenced with an Illumina HiSeq 2500. TCRbeta-specific cDNA was reverse-transcribed from 500 ng total RNA using a constant-region primer and ProtoScript II reverse transcriptase. Three nested multiplex PCR rounds, following a slightly modified ARM-PCR procedure, were used to build the TCRbeta libraries. Each of the first two PCR rounds ran for around 10 cycles using multiplex TRBV1-TRBV30 forward primers together with a Cbeta reverse primer. TCRdb itself trimmed the public reads at Q25 with fastp, ran MiXCR and retained productive beta chains. Rows with one shared CDR3 protein collapse into an entry with the most common genes and DNA. A total of around 170,000 distinct CDR3 sequences appear in this sample, about 60% of them only once. The ten top clones hold around 68% of the sample.

TRIzol reagent was used to extract blood RNA from unsorted whole blood, while the DNeasy Blood & Tissue kit provided the germline DNA. Sequencing was done on a sample of peripheral blood. The receptors were gathered from a man aged 35 to 55 with primary liver carcinoma and hepatitis B virus infection.

The CDR3 DNA follows: TGTGCCAGCTCCCCTTTTGAATCCTACAATGAGCAGTTCTTC. The encoded protein is CASSPFESYNEQFF. The gene calls are TRBV11-2 and TRBJ2-1; unclear D gene. Trimming took 8 bases from V and 1 from J, leaving 12 bases between them. Looked up from germline, CDR1 is SGHAT and CDR2 is FQNNGV. The CDR3 covers 14 residues.

Of note for this clonotype: This may stem from a read error, because a much larger clone lies one nucleotide away. J is TRBJ2-1 and V is TRBV11-3, with 9 bases identical to TRBD2. The CDR3 contains 16 residues. Per germline, CDR1 SGHNT and CDR2 YENEEA. The trim removed 6 bases at V and 9 bases at J, leaving 15 bases unmatched. The CDR3 nucleotides read TGTGCCAGCAGATTATGGAAGGCGGGAGGGCCTGGTGAGCAGTTCTTC. Translation: CASRLWKAGGPGEQFF. The entire variable domain, with the rest obtained from reference TRBV11-3 and TRBJ2-1, is as follows: EAGVVQSPRYKIIEKKQPVAFWCNPISGHNTLYWYLQNLGQGPELLIRYENEEAVDDSQLPKDRFSAERLKGVDSTLKIQPAELGDSAVYLCASRLWKAGGPGEQFFGPGTRLTVL.

This chain links TRBV5-4 with TRBJ2-3, with TRBD2 matching 9 bases. This CDR3 region has 15 residues. J lost 5 bases, V lost 0 bases, and 4 bases had no gene match. Looked up from germline, CDR1 is SGHNT and CDR2 is YYREEE (reference sequence). DNA of the CDR3: TGTGCCAGCAGCTTGGGACCGACTAGCGGAGATACGCAGTATTTT. It translates to CASSLGPTSGDTQYF.

As for this clonotype: A much larger clone sits a single nucleotide away, making a read error possible. The V gene is TRBV12-3 or TRBV12-4, the J gene TRBJ1-1; D is unresolved. CDR3 size: 12 residues. CDR3 region: CASSLGYTEALF. As DNA, the CDR3 is TGTGCCAGCAGTTTGGGGTACACTGAAGCTCTCTTT.